What follows are 15 T cell receptor beta chains derived from one specimen sequenced in a study of cytomegalovirus exposure and HLA in healthy donors. Researchers ran the PCR with 60 Vbeta and 13 Jbeta primers. The method was immunoSEQ multiplex PCR; TCRdb's version includes in-frame clones alone and lacks a portion of them. Found here are under 150,000 clones, 78% of them singletons; the top ten hold 2.8%. Sequenced material: PBMCs. These receptors were obtained from a male donor in good health and CMV-seronegative.

The gene calls are TRBV19 and TRBJ1-4; 10 bases map to TRBD1. Germline CDR1 and CDR2: LNHDA and SQIVND (reference sequence). V lost 4 bases and J lost 8; bases outside the gene matches: 7. The CDR3 is 15 amino acids. In DNA, the CDR3 is TGTGCCAGTAGTAAGGGGACAGGGGTTGGAGAAAAACTGTTTTTT. Residues: CASSKGTGVGEKLFF.

On this clone: One end of the junction does not line up with germline, which may come from a read error. This chain connects TRBV7-9 to TRBJ2-1; D remains unclear. CDR3 length: 11 residues. Germline V gene lookup returns CDR1 SEHNR and CDR2 FQNEAQ (reference sequence). The CDR3 here is CSSSQNNEQFF. CDR3 DNA: TGTTCCAGCAGCCAAAACAATGAGCAGTTCTTC. Filled out from reference TRBV7-9 and TRBJ2-1, the complete variable domain reads DTGVSQNPRHKITKRGQNVTFRCDPISEHNRLYWYRQTLGQGPEFLTYFQNEAQLEKSRLLSDRFSAERPKGSFSTLEIQRTEQGDSAMYLCSSSQNNEQFFGPGTRLTVL.

The V and J genes are TRBV18 and TRBJ1-5, with a weak D call TRBD1 (5 bases). CDR1 KGHSH and CDR2 LQKENI come from the germline V gene. The ends were cut back, 1 base at V and 1 base at J, with 11 bases in the middle. The CDR3 runs 16 residues. The CDR3 nucleotides are TGTGCCAGCTCACCACTCCCGACAGTCAGCAATCAGCCCCAGCATTTT. Amino acid sequence: CASSPLPTVSNQPQHF.

V is TRBV5-1 and J is TRBJ1-2, with 9 bases matching TRBD1. Germline V gene sequence: CDR1 SGHRS, CDR2 YFSETQ. V trimming: 0 bases; J trimming: 3 bases; junction bases outside the gene matches: 3. This CDR3 contains 15 residues. CDR3 DNA sequence: TGCGCCAGCAGCTTGGGGACAGGGGCGTACTATGGCTACACCTTC. The encoded protein is CASSLGTGAYYGYTF.

The chain recombines TRBV9 with TRBJ2-3; D is ambiguous. The V end was cut by 4 bases, the J end by 6 bases, with 15 bases between. CDR1 is SGDLS, CDR2 YYNGEE, per germline. The CDR3 runs to 14 residues. The CDR3 region has the DNA TGTGCCAGCAGCTCATCCACCAGTGGTGATACGCAGTATTTT. It translates to CASSSSTSGDTQYF.

The V gene is TRBV6-5, the J gene TRBJ2-7; TRBD2 agrees at 9 bases. The CDR3 contains 14 residues. Trimming took 2 bases from V and 3 from J; bases not matched to a gene: 2. From germline, CDR1 is MNHEY and CDR2 SVGAGI. The CDR3 reads CASSYAGGIYEQYF. CDR3 nucleotides: TGTGCCAGCAGTTACGCGGGGGGGATCTACGAGCAGTACTTC.

This chain links TRBV6-1 with TRBJ1-2; D is undetermined. V lost 1 base and J 9 bases, leaving 12 bases between the germline ends. The CDR3 extends over 13 amino acids. Germline assignment: CDR1 MNHNS and CDR2 SASEGT. The DNA for the CDR3 is TGTGCCAGCAGTGAAGGCCCCCGGGGTCGCTACACCTTC. Its protein is CASSEGPRGRYTF.

The chain links TRBV6-5 to TRBJ1-5; D gene unclear. Looked up from germline, CDR1 is MNHEY and CDR2 is SVGAGI. Deletions cut 0 bases from V and 4 bases from J, with 4 bases between. The CDR3 has 13 amino acids. CDR3 sequence: CASSYSVNQPQHF. DNA for the CDR3: TGTGCCAGCAGTTACTCCGTAAATCAGCCCCAGCATTTT.

The V and J genes are TRBV4-2 and TRBJ2-5; D is perhaps TRBD2 (5 bases). This CDR3 spans 13 amino acids. Germline V lookup: CDR1 LGHNA, CDR2 YNFKEQ. The ends were cut back, 4 bases at V and 2 bases at J, with 8 bases in the middle. The CDR3 spells CASSRERQETQYF. As DNA, the CDR3 is TGTGCCAGCAGCCGGGAGAGACAAGAGACCCAGTACTTC.

This clone appeared a few times. V gene TRBV14 combines with J gene TRBJ1-4; D gene uncertain. The CDR3 spans 16 residues. Trimming pared 5 bases from V and 3 bases from J, leaving 16 bases between. Per the germline V gene, CDR1 is SGHDN and CDR2 is FVKESK. CDR3 protein: CASSSLRGVANEKLFF. For the CDR3, the DNA is TGTGCCAGCAGCTCCCTCCGGGGTGTAGCTAATGAAAAACTGTTTTTT.

The J gene is TRBJ1-1, the V gene TRBV11-2; the D is unclear. This CDR3 is 11 amino acids long. V was trimmed by 3 bases and J by 5 bases, leaving 4 bases between them. Germline assignment: CDR1 SGHAT and CDR2 FQNNGV. CDR3 residues: CASSFITEAFF. The DNA of the CDR3 is TGTGCCAGCAGCTTCATTACTGAAGCTTTCTTT.

This clone has just a few counts. This chain links TRBV18 with TRBJ2-5; D unresolved. V lost 2 bases, J lost 1 base, and 8 bases lay in between. This CDR3 is 14 amino acids long. Per germline, CDR1 KGHSH and CDR2 LQKENI. The CDR3 here is CASSPASSQETQYF. CDR3 sequence (DNA): TGTGCCAGCTCACCAGCGTCTAGCCAAGAGACCCAGTACTTC.

Comments on this clone: Different DNA sequences within this sample yield the same CDR3. The chain employs TRBV29-1 and TRBJ1-5, with 8 bases that match TRBD1. The CDR3 extends over 13 amino acids. From germline, CDR1 is SQVTM and CDR2 ANQGSEA. The junction had 0 bases not matched to a gene; V was cut back by 3 bases and J by 2 bases. The CDR3 protein is CSVEGQGNQPQHF. In DNA, the CDR3 is TGCAGCGTTGAGGGACAGGGCAATCAGCCCCAGCATTTT.

The chain uses TRBV29-1 and TRBJ2-7, with 7 bases that match TRBD1. The V gene end was trimmed by 6 bases and the J gene end by 4 bases; junction bases not matched to a gene: 12. The CDR3 consists of 14 residues. Germline assignment: CDR1 SQVTM and CDR2 ANQGSEA. CDR3 DNA sequence: TGCAGCGTCGAGACCGGGACAGCCGGTTACGAGCAGTACTTC. It specifies CSVETGTAGYEQYF.

The CDR3 nucleotides read TGCGCCAGCAGCCAAGGACTAGCGGGGGCTGGTTCCTACAATGAGCAGTTCTTC. Translating it yields CASSQGLAGAGSYNEQFF. The J gene is TRBJ2-1, the V gene TRBV4-1, with 12 positions matching TRBD2. This CDR3 spans 18 amino acids. Trimming at V came to 1 base and at J to 1 base, leaving 5 bases not matched to a gene. In germline, CDR1 is MGHRA, CDR2 YSYEKL.